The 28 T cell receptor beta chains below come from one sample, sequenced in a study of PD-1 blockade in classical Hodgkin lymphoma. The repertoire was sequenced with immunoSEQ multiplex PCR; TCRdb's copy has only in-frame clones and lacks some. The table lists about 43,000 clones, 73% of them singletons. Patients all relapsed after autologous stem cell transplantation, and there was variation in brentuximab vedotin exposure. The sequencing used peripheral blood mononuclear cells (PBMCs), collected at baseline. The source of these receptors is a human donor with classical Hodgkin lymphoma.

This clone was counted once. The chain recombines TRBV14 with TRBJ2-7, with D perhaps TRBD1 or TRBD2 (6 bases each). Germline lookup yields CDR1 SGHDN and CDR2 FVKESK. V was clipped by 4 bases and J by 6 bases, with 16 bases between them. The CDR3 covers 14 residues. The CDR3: CASSPGGGQGEQYF. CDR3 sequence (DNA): TGTGCCAGCAGCCCCGGGGGCGGTCAAGGCGAGCAGTACTTC.

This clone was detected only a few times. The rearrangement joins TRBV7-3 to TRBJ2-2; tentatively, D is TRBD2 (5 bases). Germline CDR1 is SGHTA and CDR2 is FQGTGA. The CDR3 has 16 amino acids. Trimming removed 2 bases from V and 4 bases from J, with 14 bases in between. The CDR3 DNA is TGTGCCAGCAGCTTAGAACTAGTTGGTGGCACCGGGGAGCTGTTTTTT. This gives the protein CASSLELVGGTGELFF. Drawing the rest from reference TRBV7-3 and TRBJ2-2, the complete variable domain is GAGVSQTPSNKVTEKGKYVELRCDPISGHTALYWYRQSLGQGPEFLIYFQGTGAADDSGLPNDRFFAVRPEGSVSTLKIQRTERGDSAVYLCASSLELVGGTGELFFGEGSRLTVL.

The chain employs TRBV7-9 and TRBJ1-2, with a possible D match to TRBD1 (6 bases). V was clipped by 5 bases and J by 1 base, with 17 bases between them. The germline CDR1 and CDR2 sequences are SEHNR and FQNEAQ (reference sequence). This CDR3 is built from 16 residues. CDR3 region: CASSPSLRGINYGYTF. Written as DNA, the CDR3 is TGTGCCAGCAGCCCCTCCCTCAGGGGTATTAACTATGGCTACACCTTC.

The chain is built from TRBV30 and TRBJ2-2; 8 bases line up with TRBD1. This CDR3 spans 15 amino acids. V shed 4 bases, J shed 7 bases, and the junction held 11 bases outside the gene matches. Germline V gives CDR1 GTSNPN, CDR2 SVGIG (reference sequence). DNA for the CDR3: TGTGCCTGGATTGAGGAACAGGGGGTGGGCGGGGAGCTGTTTTTT. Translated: CAWIEEQGVGGELFF.

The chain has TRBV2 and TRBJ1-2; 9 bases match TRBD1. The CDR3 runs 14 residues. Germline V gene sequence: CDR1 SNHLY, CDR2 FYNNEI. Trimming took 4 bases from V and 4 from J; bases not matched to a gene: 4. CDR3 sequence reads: CASSGDRVSYGYTF. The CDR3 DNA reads TGTGCCAGCAGTGGGGACAGGGTTAGCTATGGCTACACCTTC.

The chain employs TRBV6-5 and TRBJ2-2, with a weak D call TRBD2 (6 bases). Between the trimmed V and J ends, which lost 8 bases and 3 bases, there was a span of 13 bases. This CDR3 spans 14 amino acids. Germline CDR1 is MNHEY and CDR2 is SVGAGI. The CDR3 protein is CASRWDWYTGELFF. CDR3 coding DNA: TGTGCCAGCCGGTGGGACTGGTACACCGGGGAGCTGTTTTTT.

The CDR3 coding sequence is TGTGCCTGGAGTGTATCTTGGGGTCGGGGTGAAAAACTGTTTTTT. It specifies CAWSVSWGRGEKLFF. The rearrangement joins TRBV30 to TRBJ1-4; D is ambiguous. V shed 0 bases and J shed 7 bases, with 15 bases lying between them. The CDR3 is made up of 15 amino acids. Germline V gene sequence: CDR1 GTSNPN, CDR2 SVGIG (reference sequence).

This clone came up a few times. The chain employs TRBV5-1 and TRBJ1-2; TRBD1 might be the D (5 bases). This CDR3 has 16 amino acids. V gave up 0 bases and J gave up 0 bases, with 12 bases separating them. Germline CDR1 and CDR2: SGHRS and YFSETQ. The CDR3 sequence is CASSLGPRDPNYGYTF. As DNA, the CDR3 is TGCGCCAGCAGCTTGGGCCCCCGGGACCCTAACTATGGCTACACCTTC.

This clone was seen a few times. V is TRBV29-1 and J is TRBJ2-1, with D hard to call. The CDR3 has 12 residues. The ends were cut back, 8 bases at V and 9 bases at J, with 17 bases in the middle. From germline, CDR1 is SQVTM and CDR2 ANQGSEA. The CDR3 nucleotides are TGCAGCCTTGGAACTATTTTTGGTGAGCAGTTCTTC. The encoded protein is CSLGTIFGEQFF.

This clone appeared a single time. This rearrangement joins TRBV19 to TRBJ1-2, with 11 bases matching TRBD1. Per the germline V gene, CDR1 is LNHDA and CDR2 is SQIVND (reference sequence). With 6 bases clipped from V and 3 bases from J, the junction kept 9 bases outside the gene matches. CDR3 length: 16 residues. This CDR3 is CASSKRTGGGHYGYTF. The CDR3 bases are TGTGCCAGTAGCAAGCGGACAGGGGGCGGCCACTATGGCTACACCTTC.

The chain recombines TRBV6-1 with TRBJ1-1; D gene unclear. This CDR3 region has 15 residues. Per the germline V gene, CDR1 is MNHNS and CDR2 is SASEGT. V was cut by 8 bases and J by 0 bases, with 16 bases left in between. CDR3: CASLVGRSMNTEAFF. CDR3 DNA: TGTGCCAGCCTAGTAGGGAGAAGTATGAACACTGAAGCTTTCTTT.

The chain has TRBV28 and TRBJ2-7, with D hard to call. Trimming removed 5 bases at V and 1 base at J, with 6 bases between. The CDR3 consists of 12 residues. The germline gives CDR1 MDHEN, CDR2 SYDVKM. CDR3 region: CASSDGSYEQYF. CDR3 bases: TGTGCCAGCAGTGACGGGTCCTACGAGCAGTACTTC. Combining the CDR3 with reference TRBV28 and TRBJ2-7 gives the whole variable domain DVKVTQSSRYLVKRTGEKVFLECVQDMDHENMFWYRQDPGLGLRLIYFSYDVKMKEKGDIPEGYSVSREKKERFSLILESASTNQTSMYLCASSDGSYEQYFGPGTRLTVT.

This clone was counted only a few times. The CDR3 coding sequence is TGTGCCAGCAGCGGCGGACAGGGGAGTTTCTACGAGCAGTACTTC. Translation: CASSGGQGSFYEQYF. The chain recombines TRBV5-8 with TRBJ2-7, with 9 bases aligning to TRBD1. Germline V gene data show CDR1 as SGHTS and CDR2 as YDEGEE. This CDR3 is 15 amino acids long. V lost 4 bases and J lost 3; bases outside the gene matches: 8.

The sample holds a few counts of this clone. CDR3 sequence (DNA): TGTGCCAGCAGTGAAATGGGGACCCCAGGGGATGGCTACACCTTC. Translating it yields CASSEMGTPGDGYTF. This rearrangement joins TRBV2 to TRBJ1-2; D is possibly TRBD1 (6 bases). This CDR3 is built from 15 residues. CDR1 and CDR2 (germline): SNHLY, FYNNEI. Trimming pared 2 bases from V and 6 bases from J, leaving 16 bases between.

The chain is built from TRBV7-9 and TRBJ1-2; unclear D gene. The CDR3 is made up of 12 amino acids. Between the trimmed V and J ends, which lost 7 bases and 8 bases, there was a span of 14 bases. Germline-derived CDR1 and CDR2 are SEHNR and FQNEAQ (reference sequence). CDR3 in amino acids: CASTPGEFGYTF. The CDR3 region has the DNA TGTGCCAGCACCCCCGGGGAGTTCGGCTACACCTTC.

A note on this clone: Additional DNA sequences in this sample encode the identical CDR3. CDR3 sequence reads: CASSFSLNTGELFF. The CDR3 coding sequence is TGTGCCAGCAGTTTCAGTCTAAACACCGGGGAGCTGTTTTTT. V is TRBV27 and J is TRBJ2-2; D is unclear. Between the trimmed V and J ends, which lost 3 bases and 2 bases, there was a span of 7 bases. The CDR3 runs 14 residues. CDR1 is MNHEY, CDR2 SMNVEV, per germline (reference sequence).

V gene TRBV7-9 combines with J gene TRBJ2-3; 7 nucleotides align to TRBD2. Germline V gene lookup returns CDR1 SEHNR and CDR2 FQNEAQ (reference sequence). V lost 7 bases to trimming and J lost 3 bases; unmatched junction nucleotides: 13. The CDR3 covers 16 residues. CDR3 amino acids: CASTWRGGSGTDTQYF. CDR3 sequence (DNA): TGTGCCAGCACCTGGAGGGGCGGGAGCGGAACAGATACGCAGTATTTT.

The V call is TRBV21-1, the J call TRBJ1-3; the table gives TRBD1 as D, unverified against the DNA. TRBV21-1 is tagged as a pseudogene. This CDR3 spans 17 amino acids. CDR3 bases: TGTGCCAGCAGCAAAGTTTACAGGGAATCGTCGGGAAACACCATATATTTT. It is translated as CASSKVYRESSGNTIYF.

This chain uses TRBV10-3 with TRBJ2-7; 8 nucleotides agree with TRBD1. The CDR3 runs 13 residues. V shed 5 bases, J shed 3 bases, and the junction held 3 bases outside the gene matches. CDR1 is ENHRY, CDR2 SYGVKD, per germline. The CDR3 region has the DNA TGTGCCATCAGTCGACAGGGGATCTACGAGCAGTACTTC. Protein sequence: CAISRQGIYEQYF.

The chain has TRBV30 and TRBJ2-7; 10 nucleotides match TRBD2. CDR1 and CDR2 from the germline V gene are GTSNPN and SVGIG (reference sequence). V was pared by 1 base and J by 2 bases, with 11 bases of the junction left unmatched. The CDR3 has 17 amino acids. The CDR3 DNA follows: TGTGCCTGGAGTGAGAGTAGCGGGAGGCGACTACCCTACGAGCAGTACTTC. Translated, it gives CAWSESSGRRLPYEQYF.

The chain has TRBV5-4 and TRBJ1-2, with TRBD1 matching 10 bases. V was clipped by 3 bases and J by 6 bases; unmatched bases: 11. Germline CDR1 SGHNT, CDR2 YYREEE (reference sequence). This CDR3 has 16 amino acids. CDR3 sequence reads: CASSSSSTGGQDGYTF. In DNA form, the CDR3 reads TGTGCCAGCAGCTCCTCCTCGACAGGGGGCCAGGATGGCTACACCTTC. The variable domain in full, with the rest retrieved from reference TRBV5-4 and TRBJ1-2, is ETGVTQSPTHLIKTRGQQVTLRCSSQSGHNTVSWYQQALGQGPQFIFQYYREEENGRGNFPPRFSGLQFPNYSSELNVNALELDDSALYLCASSSSSTGGQDGYTFGSGTRLTVV.

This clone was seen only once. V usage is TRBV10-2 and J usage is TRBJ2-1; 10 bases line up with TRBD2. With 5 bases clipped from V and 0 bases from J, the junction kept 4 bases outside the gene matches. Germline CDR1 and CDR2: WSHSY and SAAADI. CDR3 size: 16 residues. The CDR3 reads CASSTGTSVSYNEQFF. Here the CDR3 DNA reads TGCGCCAGCAGTACCGGGACTAGCGTCTCCTACAATGAGCAGTTCTTC.

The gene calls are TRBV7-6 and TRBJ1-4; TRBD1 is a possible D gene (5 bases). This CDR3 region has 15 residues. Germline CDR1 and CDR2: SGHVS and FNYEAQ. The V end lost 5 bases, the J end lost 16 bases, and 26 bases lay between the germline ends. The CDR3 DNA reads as TGTGCCAGCAGCCCCTCGGCGGGGACCCTTGGAATATGGTTTTTT. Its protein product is CASSPSAGTLGIWFF.

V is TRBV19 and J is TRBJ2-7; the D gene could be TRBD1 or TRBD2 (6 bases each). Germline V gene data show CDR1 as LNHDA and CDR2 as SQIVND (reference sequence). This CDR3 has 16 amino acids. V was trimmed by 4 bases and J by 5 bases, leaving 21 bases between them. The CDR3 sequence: CASSKRLGRGQDEQYF. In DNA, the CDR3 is TGTGCCAGTAGTAAAAGACTAGGCAGGGGCCAGGACGAGCAGTACTTC.

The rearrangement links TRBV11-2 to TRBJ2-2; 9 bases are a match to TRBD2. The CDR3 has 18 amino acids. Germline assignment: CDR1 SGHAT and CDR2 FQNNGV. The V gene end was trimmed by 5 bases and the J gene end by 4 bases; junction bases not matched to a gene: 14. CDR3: CASSPRGAGGPGTGELFF. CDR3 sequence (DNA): TGTGCCAGCAGCCCTCGGGGAGCGGGGGGCCCGGGCACCGGGGAGCTGTTTTTT. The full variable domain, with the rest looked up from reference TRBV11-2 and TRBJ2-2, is EAGVAQSPRYKIIEKRQSVAFWCNPISGHATLYWYQQILGQGPKLLIQFQNNGVVDDSQLPKDRFSAERLKGVDSTLKIQPAKLEDSAVYLCASSPRGAGGPGTGELFFGEGSRLTVL.

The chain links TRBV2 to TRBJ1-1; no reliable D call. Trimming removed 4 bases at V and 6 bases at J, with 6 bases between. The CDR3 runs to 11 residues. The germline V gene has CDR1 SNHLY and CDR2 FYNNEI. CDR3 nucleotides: TGTGCCAGCAGTGTATGGGCTGAAGCTTTCTTT. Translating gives CASSVWAEAFF.

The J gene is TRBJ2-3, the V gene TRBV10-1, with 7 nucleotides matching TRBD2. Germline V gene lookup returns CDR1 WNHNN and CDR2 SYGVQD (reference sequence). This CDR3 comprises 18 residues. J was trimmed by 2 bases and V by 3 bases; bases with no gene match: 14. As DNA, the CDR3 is TGCGCCAGCAGTGAAGTACCCGGGAGGCCACCCTACACAGATACGCAGTATTTT. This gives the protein CASSEVPGRPPYTDTQYF.

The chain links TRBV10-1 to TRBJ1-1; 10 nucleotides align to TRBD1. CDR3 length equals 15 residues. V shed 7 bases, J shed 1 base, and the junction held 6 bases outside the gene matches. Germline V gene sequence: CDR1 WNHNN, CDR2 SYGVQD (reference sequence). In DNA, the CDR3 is TGCGCCAGCAAGACAGGGGGCAAGAGGAACACTGAAGCTTTCTTT. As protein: CASKTGGKRNTEAFF.